Below, 31 T cell receptor beta chains from the same sample are listed, as sequenced in a study of blood T cell repertoires in COVID-19. Produced via immunoSEQ multiplex PCR; TCRdb's table is partial and in-frame only. This table holds under 300,000 clones, about 88% found once. Sequencing was performed on peripheral blood. All receptors come from a middle-aged woman who had recovered from COVID-19.

The V gene is TRBV7-9, the J gene TRBJ1-6; TRBD1 matches 8 bases. Looked up from germline, CDR1 is SEHNR and CDR2 is FQNEAQ (reference sequence). J lost 3 bases, V lost 2 bases, and 9 bases had no gene match. CDR3 length equals 18 residues. CDR3 bases: TGTGCCAGCAGCTTAACCCCGGACAGGGAGTTCTATAATTCACCCCTCCACTTT. It yields the protein CASSLTPDREFYNSPLHF.

V is TRBV6-2 or TRBV6-3 and J is TRBJ1-2; TRBD1 agrees at 8 bases. The CDR3 runs to 14 residues. Germline trimming cut 3 bases from V and 8 bases from J; bases unmatched to any gene: 8. Germline values: CDR1 MNHEY, CDR2 SVGEGT. The CDR3 DNA is TGTGCCAGCAGTTATACCCAGGGGGCGACCGGCTACACCTTC. It translates to CASSYTQGATGYTF.

The chain carries TRBV5-1 and TRBJ2-1; weak D call: TRBD2 (8 bases). The CDR3 spans 20 residues. With 4 bases removed from V and 2 bases from J, the gap between germline ends came to 28 bases. Germline CDR1 reads SGHRS; CDR2 reads YFSETQ. Here the CDR3 reads CASSPRDRLPVAGTYNEQFF. For the CDR3, the DNA is TGCGCCAGCAGCCCCCGGGACAGACTACCTGTAGCGGGAACCTACAATGAGCAGTTCTTC.

The V gene is TRBV5-1, the J gene TRBJ1-1; D is possibly TRBD1 (6 bases). Per germline, CDR1 SGHRS and CDR2 YFSETQ. Trimming removed 4 bases from V and 6 bases from J, with 16 bases in between. This CDR3 is built from 14 residues. The CDR3 coding sequence is TGCGCCAGCAGCCCCACAGGGCTTGTCCCTGAAGCTTTCTTT. Translating gives CASSPTGLVPEAFF.

This chain uses TRBV30 with TRBJ1-5; D not certain. Trimming took off 1 base at V and 9 bases at J, with 13 bases between the two ends. There are 13 residues in the CDR3. In germline, CDR1 is GTSNPN, CDR2 SVGIG (reference sequence). The CDR3 loop reads CAWSGAGETPQHF. The CDR3 bases are TGTGCCTGGAGTGGGGCAGGTGAGACGCCCCAGCATTTT.

A remark on this clone: The same CDR3 can be traced to other DNA sequences in this sample. The V call is TRBV7-2, the J call TRBJ1-2; 10 positions match TRBD1. Unmatched junction bases numbered 8, after V lost 5 bases and J lost 5 bases. The CDR3 length is 15 residues. Germline V gene sequence: CDR1 SGHTA, CDR2 FQGNSA. CDR3 DNA: TGTGCCAGCAGCCCCAGGACAGGGGGGGGTTATGGCTACACCTTC. This sequence encodes CASSPRTGGGYGYTF.

This chain connects TRBV9 to TRBJ2-3; the match to TRBD2 covers 7 bases. Germline V CDR1 and CDR2: SGDLS, YYNGEE. CDR3 size: 18 residues. After removal of 2 bases from V and 4 bases from J, the junction contained 16 bases not matched to a gene. The CDR3 coding sequence is TGTGCCAGCAGCGTCCCAGGGAGGGCTCCCGGGGCGGCAGATACGCAGTATTTT. Translated: CASSVPGRAPGAADTQYF.

The rearrangement joins TRBV5-4 to TRBJ2-3; the match to TRBD2 covers 9 bases. V was clipped by 4 bases and J by 6 bases; unmatched bases: 12. Germline V gene data show CDR1 as SGHNT and CDR2 as YYREEE (reference sequence). CDR3 length: 16 residues. The CDR3 nucleotides are TGTGCCAGCAGCCCCCGCGGCGGGAGGGCGGGGGATACGCAGTATTTT. Its translation: CASSPRGGRAGDTQYF.

The chain has TRBV27 and TRBJ2-3; D may be TRBD1 (6 bases). The CDR3 is made up of 16 amino acids. Germline V gene sequence: CDR1 MNHEY, CDR2 SMNVEV (reference sequence). The germline V and J ends were trimmed by 4 bases and 4 bases, with 18 bases remaining between them. DNA of the CDR3: TGTGCCAGCAGTTGGGGGCCGGGCGCAGGGGCAGATACGCAGTATTTT. The encoded protein is CASSWGPGAGADTQYF.

The chain uses TRBV6-5 and TRBJ2-3, with 9 nucleotides matching TRBD2. The CDR3 has 16 amino acids. Germline loops: CDR1 MNHEY, CDR2 SVGAGI. V shed 0 bases and J 6 bases; nucleotides not matched to a gene: 7. The CDR3 sequence is CASSYSPAGGRDTQYF. The DNA for the CDR3 is TGTGCCAGCAGTTACTCTCCTGCGGGAGGGCGGGATACGCAGTATTTT.

This clone has just a few counts. V and J are TRBV9 and TRBJ2-2, with 9 bases identical to TRBD2. The CDR3 runs to 15 residues. Losses at the gene ends were 4 bases for V and 3 bases for J; bases not matched to a gene: 4. Germline CDR1 and CDR2: SGDLS and YYNGEE. In DNA form, the CDR3 reads TGTGCCAGCAGCCGACTAGCGGCTGACACCGGGGAGCTGTTTTTT. It is translated as CASSRLAADTGELFF.

The chain recombines TRBV5-8 with TRBJ1-5; 8 bases map to TRBD1. The ends lost 4 bases at V and 0 bases at J; junction bases unmatched: 9. CDR3 length: 17 residues. Germline V lookup: CDR1 SGHTS, CDR2 YDEGEE. The CDR3 DNA sequence: TGTGCCAGCAGCCCCTGGGACAGGACATATAGCAATCAGCCCCAGCATTTT. Translated, it gives CASSPWDRTYSNQPQHF.

J is TRBJ2-3 and V is TRBV5-4; 10 bases are shared with TRBD1. With V trimmed by 4 bases and J by 5 bases, 7 bases remained unmatched. This CDR3 spans 15 amino acids. Germline values: CDR1 SGHNT, CDR2 YYREEE (reference sequence). The CDR3 here is CASSRDRGWGDTQYF. CDR3 nucleotide sequence: TGTGCCAGCAGCCGGGACAGGGGATGGGGAGATACGCAGTATTTT.

The chain couples TRBV6-2 or TRBV6-3 to TRBJ1-4; possible D gene TRBD1, 5 bases. The germline V gene encodes CDR1 MNHEY and CDR2 SVGEGT. Trimming pared 2 bases from V and 7 bases from J, leaving 14 bases between. CDR3 length: 15 residues. The CDR3 coding sequence is TGTGCCAGCAGTTACGTCGGGGGTAGCGGTGAAAAACTGTTTTTT. Amino acid sequence: CASSYVGGSGEKLFF.

The V call is TRBV11-2, the J call TRBJ2-5, with D tentatively TRBD2 (6 bases). Trimming pared 1 base from V and 10 bases from J, leaving 13 bases between. Germline-derived CDR1 and CDR2 are SGHAT and FQNNGV. The CDR3 has 13 amino acids. The CDR3 bases are TGTGCCAGCAGCTTAGGCCGGCTGGAGGGCCAGTACTTC. It encodes CASSLGRLEGQYF.

This chain uses TRBV19 with TRBJ1-4; D is ambiguous. V was trimmed by 3 bases and J by 2 bases, leaving 10 bases between them. The CDR3 covers 15 residues. The germline V gene has CDR1 LNHDA and CDR2 SQIVND (reference sequence). The CDR3 nucleotides are TGTGCCAGTAGTATTCGGAGGGCGACTAATGAAAAACTGTTTTTT. This gives the protein CASSIRRATNEKLFF.

The V gene is TRBV30, the J gene TRBJ1-2, with D tentatively TRBD1 (5 bases). The CDR3 is 14 residues long. Trimming removed 0 bases at V and 2 bases at J, with 10 bases between. Germline V gives CDR1 GTSNPN, CDR2 SVGIG (reference sequence). CDR3 sequence: CAWSVARGNYGYTF. DNA for the CDR3: TGTGCCTGGAGTGTAGCTCGGGGGAACTATGGCTACACCTTC.

The CDR3 here is CASSTLGQGAGTQYF. As DNA, the CDR3 is TGTGCCAGCAGCACCCTGGGGCAGGGGGCGGGTACGCAGTATTTT. V is TRBV5-6 and J is TRBJ2-3; the match to TRBD1 covers 8 bases. V was pared by 4 bases and J by 8 bases, with 12 bases of the junction left unmatched. Germline lookup yields CDR1 SGHDT and CDR2 YYEEEE. The CDR3 is 15 residues long.

In DNA, the CDR3 is TGTGCCAGCAGCTTGGGTAGCGGGAGGGCCTACGAGCAGTACTTC. It specifies CASSLGSGRAYEQYF. The gene calls are TRBV7-6 and TRBJ2-7, with 11 bases aligning to TRBD2. CDR1 and CDR2 from the germline V gene are SGHVS and FNYEAQ. The length of the CDR3 is 15 residues. With 3 bases clipped from V and 2 bases from J, the junction kept 3 bases outside the gene matches.

The rearrangement uses TRBV6-1 and TRBJ1-1, with D perhaps matching TRBD1 (5 bases). Per the germline V gene, CDR1 is MNHNS and CDR2 is SASEGT. There are 14 residues in the CDR3. Trimming removed 4 bases from V and 6 bases from J, with 15 bases in between. The CDR3 is CASSAYGVGAEAFF. The DNA of the CDR3 is TGTGCCAGCAGTGCATATGGGGTAGGGGCTGAAGCTTTCTTT.

This clone was counted between two and nine times. This sequence joins TRBV4-2 and TRBJ1-3, with TRBD1 matching over 9 bases. Trimming cost V 7 bases and J 2 bases; bases outside gene matches: 3. The CDR3 sequence is 14 residues long. Per germline, CDR1 LGHNA and CDR2 YNFKEQ. CDR3: CASTTGGTGNTIYF. The CDR3 DNA reads as TGTGCCAGCACTACAGGGGGCACTGGAAACACCATATATTTT.

J is TRBJ2-7 and V is TRBV30; D perhaps matches TRBD2 (6 bases). V was shortened by 3 bases and J by 3 bases, with 15 bases between the two germline ends. This CDR3 has 14 residues. The germline CDR1 and CDR2 sequences are GTSNPN and SVGIG (reference sequence). CDR3 residues: CAWSPVPGGYEQYF. The CDR3 DNA follows: TGTGCCTGGAGCCCGGTCCCCGGGGGCTACGAGCAGTACTTC.

This clone has more than one count but fewer than ten. This chain connects TRBV7-9 to TRBJ1-1; D is possibly TRBD1 (5 bases). The germline V and J ends were trimmed by 1 base and 8 bases, with 14 bases remaining between them. The CDR3 is made up of 14 amino acids. Per germline, CDR1 SEHNR and CDR2 FQNEAQ (reference sequence). CDR3 amino acids: CASSLGPGPAEAFF. The CDR3 DNA reads TGTGCCAGCAGCTTAGGTCCAGGGCCCGCCGAAGCTTTCTTT.

V and J are TRBV27 and TRBJ2-7; TRBD1 matches 9 bases. The germline V gene has CDR1 MNHEY and CDR2 SMNVEV (reference sequence). Germline trimming cut 7 bases from V and 6 bases from J; bases unmatched to any gene: 10. This CDR3 is 14 amino acids long. Written as DNA, the CDR3 is TGTGCCAGCACCCCACAGGGGGCCGGCGGCGAGCAGTACTTC. This encodes CASTPQGAGGEQYF.

The sample holds one count of this clone. V is TRBV4-3 and J is TRBJ1-2; D gene unclear. Trimming removed 4 bases at V and 4 bases at J, with 13 bases between. CDR3 length equals 14 residues. Germline V gene data show CDR1 as LGHNA and CDR2 as YSLEER. The CDR3 sequence is CASSRARVGYGYTF. The CDR3 DNA reads TGCGCCAGCAGCCGAGCCCGGGTCGGCTATGGCTACACCTTC.

The chain recombines TRBV7-9 with TRBJ1-1, with a weak D call TRBD1 (5 bases). Germline CDR1 SEHNR, CDR2 FQNEAQ (reference sequence). Trimming removed 5 bases at V and 1 base at J, with 8 bases between. The CDR3 contains 13 residues. CDR3 region: CASSVQANTEAFF. The CDR3 DNA is TGTGCCAGCAGCGTACAGGCGAACACTGAAGCTTTCTTT.

The rearrangement joins TRBV10-1 to TRBJ2-1; TRBD2 is a possible D gene (6 bases). Germline-derived CDR1 and CDR2 are WNHNN and SYGVQD (reference sequence). The V and J ends lost 8 bases and 12 bases respectively, with 8 bases between them. The CDR3 totals 9 residues. CDR3 bases: TGCGCCAGCCCGGAGGGGCAGTTCTTC. Protein product: CASPEGQFF.

The genes are TRBV4-3 and TRBJ1-2, with 7 positions matching TRBD1. The CDR3 extends over 14 amino acids. Per germline, CDR1 LGHNA and CDR2 YSLEER. V lost 0 bases and J lost 5; bases outside the gene matches: 3. The CDR3: CASSQEGGRYGYTF. For the CDR3, the DNA is TGCGCCAGCAGCCAAGAAGGGGGCAGGTATGGCTACACCTTC.

The rearrangement uses TRBV6-5 and TRBJ2-1, with D hard to call. The V gene's germline CDR1 is MNHEY and CDR2 SVGAGI. Trimming pared 8 bases from V and 5 bases from J, leaving 10 bases between. The CDR3 loop spans 12 amino acids. This CDR3 is CASRLADNEQFF. Here the CDR3 DNA reads TGTGCCAGCCGCCTGGCCGACAATGAGCAGTTCTTC.

The chain has TRBV10-3 and TRBJ2-1; 7 bases line up with TRBD1. Germline V gene data show CDR1 as ENHRY and CDR2 as SYGVKD. J lost 1 base, V lost 4 bases, and 7 bases had no gene match. CDR3 length: 16 amino acids. CDR3 amino acids: CAISGGGAGSYNEQFF. For the CDR3, the DNA is TGTGCCATCAGTGGAGGGGGCGCGGGTTCCTACAATGAGCAGTTCTTC.

As regards this clone: One junction end does not reproduce the germline sequence, and a read error may be involved. This chain uses TRBV19 with TRBJ2-1; D remains unclear. Germline V gene data show CDR1 as LNHDA and CDR2 as SQIVND (reference sequence). The CDR3 is made up of 12 amino acids. This CDR3 is CASSIGQAKLVF. The CDR3 region has the DNA TGTGCCAGTAGTATCGGCCAGGCGAAATTGGTCTTC. Looking up the rest from reference TRBV19 and TRBJ2-1 gives the full variable domain: DGGITQSPKYLFRKEGQNVTLSCEQNLNHDAMYWYRQDPGQGLRLIYYSQIVNDFQKGDIAEGYSVSREKKESFPLTVTSAQKNPTAFYLCASSIGQAKLVFGPGTRLTVL.